The 18 T cell receptor beta chains reported below all come from one sample, sequenced in a study of cytomegalovirus exposure and HLA in healthy donors. Sequencing used immunoSEQ multiplex PCR; TCRdb keeps in-frame clones, though not all of them. The sample consists of fewer than 250,000 clones, roughly 89% of them appearing once. Sequencing was carried out using PBMCs. The source of these receptors is a man aged 18 to 35 in good health and CMV-seronegative.

This clone was detected a few times. The chain employs TRBV5-6 and TRBJ2-2; D is possibly TRBD2 (6 bases). The germline V gene encodes CDR1 SGHDT and CDR2 YYEEEE. V was trimmed by 4 bases and J by 3 bases, leaving 10 bases between them. This CDR3 is 14 amino acids long. CDR3 nucleotide sequence: TGTGCCAGCAGCCCAGCGGGCTACACCGGGGAGCTGTTTTTT. It encodes CASSPAGYTGELFF.

The CDR3 region has the DNA TGTGCCAGCAGTGGACTACAGGGGTTGGATCAGCCCCAGCATTTT. Translated, it gives CASSGLQGLDQPQHF. The chain carries TRBV6-1 and TRBJ1-5, with 7 bases matching TRBD1. The CDR3 contains 15 residues. Per the germline V gene, CDR1 is MNHNS and CDR2 is SASEGT. The trim removed 4 bases at V and 5 bases at J, leaving 8 bases unmatched.

In this sample, this clone turned up once. The gene calls are TRBV27 and TRBJ1-2, with D possibly being TRBD1 (6 bases). V was clipped by 5 bases and J by 4 bases, with 17 bases between them. The CDR3 loop spans 15 amino acids. The germline V gene encodes CDR1 MNHEY and CDR2 SMNVEV (reference sequence). The CDR3 loop is CASSPGTPPVYGYTF. DNA of the CDR3: TGTGCCAGCAGTCCGGGGACACCGCCCGTCTATGGCTACACCTTC.

This chain uses TRBV15 with TRBJ1-1; the D gene is possibly TRBD1 (6 bases). This CDR3 contains 14 residues. Germline values: CDR1 LNHNV, CDR2 YYDKDF (reference sequence). The V gene lost 0 bases and the J gene lost 5 bases, with 10 bases spanning the gap. The CDR3 sequence is CATSRDLQGTEAFF. DNA for the CDR3: TGTGCCACCAGCAGAGATTTGCAGGGGACTGAAGCTTTCTTT.

The chain is built from TRBV4-3 and TRBJ2-2; D may be TRBD1 (5 bases). The CDR3 has 17 amino acids. With 0 bases removed from V and 3 bases from J, the gap between germline ends came to 14 bases. Germline CDR1 and CDR2: LGHNA and YSLEER. The CDR3 DNA reads as TGCGCCAGCAGCCAAGAAGGATTTGGGGCGCACACCGGGGAGCTGTTTTTT. Its translation: CASSQEGFGAHTGELFF.

In its sample, this clone was seen once. V gene TRBV27 combines with J gene TRBJ2-7, with no clear D. CDR1 and CDR2 from the germline V gene are MNHEY and SMNVEV (reference sequence). Trimming pared 2 bases from V and 0 bases from J, leaving 8 bases between. The CDR3 runs to 14 residues. The CDR3 DNA reads TGTGCCAGCAGTTTACTCACAAACTCCTACGAGCAGTACTTC. Its translation: CASSLLTNSYEQYF.

This chain connects TRBV12-2 to TRBJ2-2; the table's TRBD2 call for D was not verified on the DNA. TRBV12-2 is shown as a pseudogene. The CDR3 is 14 amino acids. The CDR3 region has the DNA TGTGCAAGTCGCTTAGGACTAGTGGGCGGGGAGCTGTTTTTT. This encodes CASRLGLVGGELFF.

The chain recombines TRBV30 with TRBJ2-1; TRBD2 agrees at 7 bases. The V gene's germline CDR1 is GTSNPN and CDR2 SVGIG (reference sequence). The CDR3 consists of 16 residues. V lost 0 bases and J lost 3; bases outside the gene matches: 8. The CDR3 reads CAWSVGGSGFYNEQFF. For the CDR3, the DNA is TGTGCCTGGAGTGTGGGGGGGAGCGGTTTCTACAATGAGCAGTTCTTC.

The chain joins TRBV5-1 to TRBJ1-3; D remains unclear. The V gene lost 4 bases and the J gene lost 4 bases, with 15 bases spanning the gap. The CDR3 loop spans 15 amino acids. Germline V gene sequence: CDR1 SGHRS, CDR2 YFSETQ. CDR3 loop: CASSVAGSTGNTIYF. As DNA, the CDR3 is TGCGCCAGCAGCGTGGCCGGATCGACAGGAAACACCATATATTTT.

This rearrangement joins TRBV6-6 to TRBJ1-6; no clear D gene. In germline, CDR1 is MNHNY, CDR2 SVGAGI (reference sequence). The CDR3 totals 11 residues. With 5 bases removed from V and 9 bases from J, the gap between germline ends came to 5 bases. This chain's CDR3 is CASSPGSPLHF. As DNA, the CDR3 is TGTGCCAGCAGTCCAGGTTCACCCCTCCACTTT.

The sample holds a few counts of this clone. The J gene is TRBJ2-1, the V gene TRBV18; the D gene is possibly TRBD1 (5 bases). Germline CDR1 KGHSH, CDR2 LQKENI. The CDR3 is 12 residues long. V was cut by 3 bases and J by 9 bases, with 9 bases left in between. CDR3 DNA: TGTGCCAGCTCACCGGGGCTGGGTGAGCAGTTCTTC. This translates into CASSPGLGEQFF. Filled out from reference TRBV18 and TRBJ2-1, the complete variable domain reads NAGVMQNPRHLVRRRGQEARLRCSPMKGHSHVYWYRQLPEEGLKFMVYLQKENIIDESGMPKERFSAEFPKEGPSILRIQQVVRGDSAAYFCASSPGLGEQFFGPGTRLTVL.

The rearrangement links TRBV4-1 to TRBJ1-5; no reliable D call. Trimming removed 0 bases at V and 3 bases at J, with 9 bases between. CDR1 is MGHRA, CDR2 YSYEKL, per germline. The CDR3 covers 15 residues. The CDR3 coding sequence is TGCGCCAGCAGCCAAGAGAACTCTATCAATCAGCCCCAGCATTTT. Its translation: CASSQENSINQPQHF.

This clone appeared once. V usage is TRBV10-3 and J usage is TRBJ2-7; 7 positions match TRBD1. This CDR3 has 13 residues. Germline V gene data show CDR1 as ENHRY and CDR2 as SYGVKD. Losses at the gene ends were 5 bases for V and 2 bases for J; bases not matched to a gene: 3. The CDR3 DNA reads as TGTGCCATCAGTCCCCAGGGGGCCTACGAGCAGTACTTC. Amino acid sequence: CAISPQGAYEQYF.

This chain connects TRBV7-3 to TRBJ1-3, with D unresolved. This CDR3 spans 13 amino acids. Germline assignment: CDR1 SGHTA and CDR2 FQGTGA. Trimming took 5 bases from V and 0 from J, leaving 5 bases between them. The CDR3 nucleotides read TGTGCCAGCAGCACCTACTCTGGAAACACCATATATTTT. Its translation is CASSTYSGNTIYF.

The chain carries TRBV5-1 and TRBJ2-3; possible D gene TRBD2, 5 bases. Germline assignment: CDR1 SGHRS and CDR2 YFSETQ. The CDR3 length is 16 residues. Trimming removed 0 bases from V and 0 bases from J, with 11 bases in between. CDR3: CASSLDRGESTDTQYF. CDR3 bases: TGCGCCAGCAGCTTGGACCGGGGAGAGAGCACAGATACGCAGTATTTT.

This chain links TRBV27 with TRBJ1-2; no clear D. This CDR3 is built from 13 residues. Germline V gives CDR1 MNHEY, CDR2 SMNVEV (reference sequence). V was clipped by 5 bases and J by 2 bases, with 9 bases between them. The CDR3 loop is CASSSNQNYGYTF. The CDR3 coding sequence is TGTGCCAGCAGTAGTAACCAGAACTATGGCTACACCTTC.

The chain joins TRBV28 to TRBJ2-1, with D unclear. V lost 3 bases and J lost 0, with 18 bases in between. Germline V gene sequence: CDR1 MDHEN, CDR2 SYDVKM. There are 18 residues in the CDR3. In DNA, the CDR3 is TGTGCCAGCAGTTTTCCCCTTAGACTGGCCAGCTCCTACAATGAGCAGTTCTTC. It translates to CASSFPLRLASSYNEQFF.

J is TRBJ1-2 and V is TRBV27, with a weak D call TRBD1 (5 bases). V lost 1 base and J 6 bases, leaving 15 bases between the germline ends. The CDR3 totals 15 residues. Germline V lookup: CDR1 MNHEY, CDR2 SMNVEV (reference sequence). CDR3 sequence: CASSLFRGSGDGYTF. CDR3 nucleotides: TGTGCCAGCAGTTTATTTCGCGGTTCGGGGGATGGCTACACCTTC.